A single sample gave rise to the 19 T cell receptor beta chains below, sequenced in a study of T cell responses to AZD1222 COVID-19 vaccine. The data were produced by immunoSEQ multiplex PCR, yet TCRdb's version contains in-frame clones alone and is incomplete. The profile shows approximately 150,000 clones, approximately 86% of them singletons. The specimen comprised peripheral blood, sampled 28 days after the second dose of the MenACWY control vaccine. Receptor source: an adult who received the MenACWY meningococcal vaccine as a control.

CDR3 in amino acids: CASSFRQGATAGELFF. CDR3 DNA sequence: TGTGCCAGCAGCTTCAGACAGGGGGCGACGGCCGGGGAGCTGTTTTTT. This rearrangement joins TRBV7-3 to TRBJ2-2; 10 positions match TRBD1. CDR3 length: 16 amino acids. Per germline, CDR1 SGHTA and CDR2 FQGTGA. After removal of 3 bases from V and 6 bases from J, the junction contained 7 bases not matched to a gene.

The CDR3 sequence is CASSSNTGRETQYF. The CDR3 nucleotides are TGTGCCAGCAGTTCTAACACAGGGAGGGAGACCCAGTACTTC. V is TRBV9 and J is TRBJ2-5; TRBD1 or TRBD2 may be the D gene (6 bases each). V lost 5 bases to trimming and J lost 5 bases, with 16 bases between them. This CDR3 is 14 amino acids long. The germline V gene encodes CDR1 SGDLS and CDR2 YYNGEE.

This chain connects TRBV28 to TRBJ1-5; D not resolved. In germline, CDR1 is MDHEN, CDR2 SYDVKM. The CDR3 is made up of 11 amino acids. The V end was cut by 5 bases, the J end by 4 bases, with 3 bases between. CDR3 DNA sequence: TGTGCCAGCAGTATGAATCAGCCCCAGCATTTT. Its translation: CASSMNQPQHF.

There are a few counts of this clone. The V call is TRBV6-1, the J call TRBJ1-4; TRBD1 matches at 12 bases. Unmatched junction bases numbered 13, after V lost 1 base and J lost 7 bases. Germline values: CDR1 MNHNS, CDR2 SASEGT. CDR3 size: 19 residues. CDR3 amino acids: CASSEGAWDRGPFGEKLFF. The CDR3 DNA follows: TGTGCCAGCAGTGAAGGTGCTTGGGACAGGGGGCCCTTTGGTGAAAAACTGTTTTTT.

The chain is built from TRBV6-1 and TRBJ1-2; D unclear. The germline gives CDR1 MNHNS, CDR2 SASEGT. The V gene lost 2 bases and the J gene lost 7 bases, with 5 bases spanning the gap. The CDR3 contains 11 residues. This chain's CDR3 is CASSEILGYTF. CDR3 nucleotide sequence: TGTGCCAGCAGTGAAATCCTTGGCTACACCTTC.

The chain is built from TRBV9 and TRBJ1-4; tentative D call: TRBD1 (6 bases). Trimming took 4 bases from V and 11 from J, leaving 21 bases between them. The CDR3 extends over 15 amino acids. Germline lookup yields CDR1 SGDLS and CDR2 YYNGEE. CDR3 coding DNA: TGTGCCAGCAGCCCAGGACAGACCCTTCACGGGAAACTGTTTTTT. This sequence encodes CASSPGQTLHGKLFF. The entire variable domain, with the rest obtained from reference TRBV9 and TRBJ1-4, is as follows: DSGVTQTPKHLITATGQRVTLRCSPRSGDLSVYWYQQSLDQGLQFLIQYYNGEERAKGNILERFSAQQFPDLHSELNLSSLELGDSALYFCASSPGQTLHGKLFFGSGTQLSVL.

The CDR3 DNA reads TGTGCCACCAGCAGGGGGTCGGACAGAAGAAACACCATATATTTT. This gives the protein CATSRGSDRRNTIYF. V is TRBV15 and J is TRBJ1-3; a possible D gene is TRBD1 (6 bases). The V and J ends lost 3 bases and 5 bases respectively, with 14 bases between them. The CDR3 is 15 residues long. CDR1 is LNHNV, CDR2 YYDKDF, per germline (reference sequence). The full variable domain, rest sourced from reference TRBV15 and TRBJ1-3, is DAMVIQNPRYQVTQFGKPVTLSCSQTLNHNVMYWYQQKSSQAPKLLFHYYDKDFNNEADTPDNFQSRRPNTSFCFLDIRSPGLGDTAMYLCATSRGSDRRNTIYFGEGSWLTVV.

V gene TRBV7-2 combines with J gene TRBJ1-1, with TRBD1 matching over 8 bases. The CDR3 consists of 15 residues. Germline CDR1 reads SGHTA; CDR2 reads FQGNSA. Trimming at V came to 5 bases and at J to 2 bases, leaving 7 bases not matched to a gene. CDR3 sequence (DNA): TGTGCCAGCAGCGCTACAGGGGGACTTAACACTGAAGCTTTCTTT. Amino acids: CASSATGGLNTEAFF.

This clone has only one observation. This chain connects TRBV5-4 to TRBJ1-4; no reliable D call. V dropped 5 bases and J dropped 0 bases, with 11 bases sitting between them. Germline V lookup: CDR1 SGHNT, CDR2 YYREEE (reference sequence). This CDR3 spans 15 amino acids. CDR3: CASSPAMATNEKLFF. The CDR3 DNA sequence: TGTGCCAGCAGTCCCGCCATGGCAACTAATGAAAAACTGTTTTTT.

This chain links TRBV5-1 with TRBJ1-1; D not resolved. Between the trimmed V and J ends, which lost 4 bases and 2 bases, there was a span of 15 bases. Germline V CDR1 and CDR2: SGHRS, YFSETQ. The CDR3 sequence is 15 residues long. The CDR3 DNA follows: TGCGCCAGCAGCCCGGCGTGGGCCGGTAACACTGAAGCTTTCTTT. Translating gives CASSPAWAGNTEAFF.

V is TRBV6-5 and J is TRBJ1-5; unclear D gene. Germline CDR1 MNHEY, CDR2 SVGAGI. The CDR3 is 15 amino acids. Trimming took off 4 bases at V and 3 bases at J, with 13 bases between the two ends. CDR3 in amino acids: CASSSGRGDNQPQHF. DNA for the CDR3: TGTGCCAGCAGTTCGGGCCGCGGTGACAATCAGCCCCAGCATTTT.

This clone showed up just once. The rearrangement links TRBV7-8 to TRBJ1-1; TRBD1 might be the D (5 bases). The germline V gene encodes CDR1 SGHVS and CDR2 FQNEAQ. The CDR3 length is 14 residues. Trimming left V 1 base short and J 3 bases short, with 9 bases between. CDR3 DNA sequence: TGTGCCAGCAGCTTAGTGGGGACGTACACTGAAGCTTTCTTT. Amino acids: CASSLVGTYTEAFF.

The genes are TRBV5-1 and TRBJ2-5; D is unresolved. Between the trimmed V and J ends, which lost 5 bases and 2 bases, there was a span of 7 bases. Germline-derived CDR1 and CDR2 are SGHRS and YFSETQ. CDR3 length: 12 amino acids. DNA of the CDR3: TGCGCCAGCAGTGCGGTACAAGAGACCCAGTACTTC. Translating it yields CASSAVQETQYF.

The chain combines TRBV3-1 (or the pseudogene TRBV3-2) with TRBJ2-2; possible D gene TRBD2, 6 bases. Germline CDR1 is LGHDT and CDR2 is YNNKEL (reference sequence). The CDR3 has 14 amino acids. Between the trimmed V and J ends, which lost 6 bases and 2 bases, there was a span of 10 bases. CDR3 amino acids: CASRPGRNTGELFF. The CDR3 DNA sequence: TGTGCCAGCAGACCCGGGAGAAACACCGGGGAGCTGTTTTTT.

The chain couples TRBV11-2 to TRBJ2-5; the match to TRBD2 covers 8 bases. CDR3 length: 15 residues. J lost 5 bases, V lost 2 bases, and 7 bases had no gene match. CDR1 is SGHAT and CDR2 is FQNNGV in the germline V gene. CDR3 protein: CASSLTSGSPETQYF. CDR3 DNA: TGTGCCAGCAGCTTAACCAGCGGGAGTCCGGAGACCCAGTACTTC.

CDR3 region: CAGRGEYNSPLHF. CDR3 DNA sequence: TGTGCCGGGCGGGGGGAATACAATTCACCCCTCCACTTT. V gene TRBV30 combines with J gene TRBJ1-6; a weak D match, TRBD1 (5 bases). In germline, CDR1 is GTSNPN, CDR2 SVGIG (reference sequence). The CDR3 totals 13 residues. The ends were cut back, 8 bases at V and 7 bases at J, with 15 bases in the middle.

This sequence joins TRBV5-1 and TRBJ2-1; D uncertain. CDR1 is SGHRS, CDR2 YFSETQ, per germline. CDR3 length: 13 amino acids. Deletions cut 4 bases from V and 4 bases from J, with 9 bases between. The CDR3 nucleotides are TGCGCCAGCAGCGTCGAACGGTACAATGAGCAGTTCTTC. The encoded protein is CASSVERYNEQFF.

The chain links TRBV24-1 to TRBJ1-5, with D hard to call. CDR1 and CDR2 (germline): KGHDR, SFDVKD. The CDR3 sequence is 12 residues long. V was clipped by 1 base and J by 3 bases, with 0 bases between them. The DNA of the CDR3 is TGTGCCACCAGTGATTTCAATCAGCCCCAGCATTTT. Its translation is CATSDFNQPQHF.

The chain is built from TRBV29-1 and TRBJ1-1; D remains unclear. Trimming took off 0 bases at V and 6 bases at J, with 14 bases between the two ends. The CDR3 has 14 amino acids. Germline CDR1 and CDR2: SQVTM and ANQGSEA. As DNA, the CDR3 is TGCAGCGTTGAAGATCCTGGGGTTGGCGCTGAAGCTTTCTTT. It codes for CSVEDPGVGAEAFF.